This T cell receptor beta chain emerged from a study of cytomegalovirus exposure and HLA in healthy donors. The CDR3 runs to 12 residues. Germline CDR1 and CDR2: SGHTA and FQGNSA. The ends were cut back, 5 bases at V and 6 bases at J, with 10 bases in the middle. For this clone: Its antigen remains unknown.

The study's findings and limits: Being productive about 90% or about 30% of the time was typical of most TCR beta V segments in an earlier analysis.

The study ran its PCR with 60 Vbeta and 13 Jbeta primers. As handled by the study authors: A follow-up analysis tallied tens of millions of unique TCR beta chains, roughly 11 million shared. Repertoires were generated with immunoSEQ multiplex PCR, while TCRdb's copy carries only in-frame clones and drops some. Clonal size and the V and J genes are those of that table, whereas D and trimming came from the DNA. This table has 70,000 to 80,000 clones, about 78% appearing once. The V gene is TRBV7-2, the J gene TRBJ1-1; D not resolved. The origin of this receptor is a middle-aged woman in good health and CMV-seropositive. Input material: PBMCs. The CDR3 spells CASSPQFSEAFF. The CDR3 DNA reads TGTGCCAGCAGCCCACAGTTTTCTGAAGCTTTCTTT.